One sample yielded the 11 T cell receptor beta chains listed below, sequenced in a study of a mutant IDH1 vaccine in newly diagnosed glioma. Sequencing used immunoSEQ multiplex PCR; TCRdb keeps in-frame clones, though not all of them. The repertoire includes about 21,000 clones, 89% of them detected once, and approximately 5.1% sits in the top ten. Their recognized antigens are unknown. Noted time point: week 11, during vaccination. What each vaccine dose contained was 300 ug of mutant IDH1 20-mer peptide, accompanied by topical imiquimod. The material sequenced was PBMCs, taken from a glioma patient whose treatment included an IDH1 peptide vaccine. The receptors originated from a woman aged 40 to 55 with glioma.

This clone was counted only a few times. The CDR3 region is CASSAAGANVLTF. The CDR3 DNA is TGTGCCAGCAGTGCCGCTGGGGCCAACGTCCTGACTTTC. The rearrangement uses TRBV6-4 and TRBJ2-6; D unresolved. This CDR3 contains 13 residues. Between the trimmed V and J ends, which lost 4 bases and 2 bases, there was a span of 3 bases. Germline V lookup: CDR1 MRHNA, CDR2 SNTAGT.

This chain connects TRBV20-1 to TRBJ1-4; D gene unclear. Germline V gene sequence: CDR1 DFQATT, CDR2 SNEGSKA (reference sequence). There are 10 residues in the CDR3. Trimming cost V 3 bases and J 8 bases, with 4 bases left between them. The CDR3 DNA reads TGCAGTGCTAGCGGGGAAAAACTGTTTTTT. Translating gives CSASGEKLFF.

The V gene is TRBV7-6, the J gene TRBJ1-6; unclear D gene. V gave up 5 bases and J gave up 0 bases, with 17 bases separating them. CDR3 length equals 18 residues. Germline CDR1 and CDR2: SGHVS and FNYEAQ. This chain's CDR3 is CASSPLGRFSSYNSPLHF. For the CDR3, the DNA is TGTGCCAGCAGCCCCTTGGGCAGGTTCAGCTCCTATAATTCACCCCTCCACTTT. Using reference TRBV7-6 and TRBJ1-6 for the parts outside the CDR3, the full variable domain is GAGVSQSPRYKVTKRGQDVALRCDPISGHVSLYWYRQALGQGPEFLTYFNYEAQQDKSGLPNDRFSAERPEGSISTLTIQRTEQRDSAMYRCASSPLGRFSSYNSPLHFGNGTRLTVT.

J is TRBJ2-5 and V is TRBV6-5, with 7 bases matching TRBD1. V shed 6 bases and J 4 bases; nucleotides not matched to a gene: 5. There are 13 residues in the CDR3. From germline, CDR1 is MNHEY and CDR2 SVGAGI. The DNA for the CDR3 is TGTGCCAGCAGACGAGGGGGCGCAGAGACCCAGTACTTC. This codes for CASRRGGAETQYF.

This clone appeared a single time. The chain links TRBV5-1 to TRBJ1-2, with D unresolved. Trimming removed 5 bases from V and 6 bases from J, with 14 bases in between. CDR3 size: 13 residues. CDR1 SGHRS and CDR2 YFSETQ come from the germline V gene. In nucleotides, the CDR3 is TGCGCCAGCAGACATCCTACTGACAATGGCTACACCTTC. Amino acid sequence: CASRHPTDNGYTF.

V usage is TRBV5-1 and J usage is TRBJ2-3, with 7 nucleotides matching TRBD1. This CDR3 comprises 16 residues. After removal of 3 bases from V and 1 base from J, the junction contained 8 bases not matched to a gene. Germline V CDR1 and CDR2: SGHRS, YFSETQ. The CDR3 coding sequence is TGCGCCAGCAGCTCCTCATTTGGACAGGGCACAGATACGCAGTATTTT. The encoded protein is CASSSSFGQGTDTQYF. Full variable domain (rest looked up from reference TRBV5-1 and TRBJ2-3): KAGVTQTPRYLIKTRGQQVTLSCSPISGHRSVSWYQQTPGQGLQFLFEYFSETQRNKGNFPGRFSGRQFSNSRSEMNVSTLELGDSALYLCASSSSFGQGTDTQYFGPGTRLTVL.

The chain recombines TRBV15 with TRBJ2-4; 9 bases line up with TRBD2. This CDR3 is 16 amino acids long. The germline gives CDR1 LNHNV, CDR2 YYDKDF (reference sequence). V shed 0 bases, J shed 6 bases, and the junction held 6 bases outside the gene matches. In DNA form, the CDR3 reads TGTGCCACCAGCAGAGATCGGGCTAGCGGGGCAAACATTCAGTACTTC. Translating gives CATSRDRASGANIQYF.

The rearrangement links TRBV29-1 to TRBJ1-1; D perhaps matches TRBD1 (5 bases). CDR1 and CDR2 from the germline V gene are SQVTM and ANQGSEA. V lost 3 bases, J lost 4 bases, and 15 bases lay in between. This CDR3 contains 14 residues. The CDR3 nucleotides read TGCAGCGTTGATCTTAAGGCAGGGACCACTGAAGCTTTCTTT. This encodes CSVDLKAGTTEAFF.

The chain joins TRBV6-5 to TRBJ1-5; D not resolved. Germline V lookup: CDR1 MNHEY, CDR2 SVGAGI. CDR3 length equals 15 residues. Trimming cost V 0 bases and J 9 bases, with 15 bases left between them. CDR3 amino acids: CASSYSRETLGPQHF. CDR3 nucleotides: TGTGCCAGCAGTTACTCTCGGGAGACGCTTGGGCCCCAGCATTTT.

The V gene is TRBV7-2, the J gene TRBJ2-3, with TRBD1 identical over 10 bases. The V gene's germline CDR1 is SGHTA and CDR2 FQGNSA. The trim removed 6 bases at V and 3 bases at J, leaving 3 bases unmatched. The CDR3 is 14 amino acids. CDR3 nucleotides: TGTGCCAGCAGTCGGGACAGGGGTACAGATACGCAGTATTTT. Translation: CASSRDRGTDTQYF.

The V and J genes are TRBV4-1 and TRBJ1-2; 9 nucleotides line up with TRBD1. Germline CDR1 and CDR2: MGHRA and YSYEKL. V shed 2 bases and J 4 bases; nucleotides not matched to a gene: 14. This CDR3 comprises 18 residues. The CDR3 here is CASSQPERGQGTIYGYTF. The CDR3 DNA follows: TGCGCCAGCAGCCAACCGGAGAGGGGACAGGGAACTATCTATGGCTACACCTTC.